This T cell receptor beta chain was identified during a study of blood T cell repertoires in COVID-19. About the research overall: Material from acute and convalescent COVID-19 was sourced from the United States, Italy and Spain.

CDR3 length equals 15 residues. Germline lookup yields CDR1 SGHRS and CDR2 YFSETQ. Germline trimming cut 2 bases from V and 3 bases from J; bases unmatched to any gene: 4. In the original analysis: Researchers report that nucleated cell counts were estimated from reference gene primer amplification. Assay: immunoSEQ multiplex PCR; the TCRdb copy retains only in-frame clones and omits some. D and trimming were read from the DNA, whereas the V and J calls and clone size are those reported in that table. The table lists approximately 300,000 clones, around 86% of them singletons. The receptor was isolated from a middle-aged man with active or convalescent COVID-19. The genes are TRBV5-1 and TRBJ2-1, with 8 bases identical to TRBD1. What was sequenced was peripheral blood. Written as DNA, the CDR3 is TGCGCCAGCAGCTTAACGGACAGGGTCTACAATGAGCAGTTCTTC. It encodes CASSLTDRVYNEQFF. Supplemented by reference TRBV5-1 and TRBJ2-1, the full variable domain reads KAGVTQTPRYLIKTRGQQVTLSCSPISGHRSVSWYQQTPGQGLQFLFEYFSETQRNKGNFPGRFSGRQFSNSRSEMNVSTLELGDSALYLCASSLTDRVYNEQFFGPGTRLTVL.